Listed here are 2 T cell receptor beta chains from one sample, sequenced in a study of blood T cell repertoires in COVID-19. Some clones are missing from TCRdb's copy, which holds only in-frame ones; the method was immunoSEQ multiplex PCR. The table shows 100,000 to 150,000 clones, with about 80% occurring only once. Sample: peripheral blood. The receptors shown here come from a man aged 35 to 55 with active or convalescent COVID-19.

The rearrangement joins TRBV2 to TRBJ1-4; 7 nucleotides match TRBD1. V lost 3 bases, J lost 5 bases, and 9 bases stayed unmatched. The CDR3 length is 16 residues. Germline values: CDR1 SNHLY, CDR2 FYNNEI. CDR3 sequence: CASSDWGQPKNEKLFF. The DNA of the CDR3 is TGTGCCAGCAGTGACTGGGGACAGCCCAAAAATGAAAAACTGTTTTTT.

This rearrangement joins TRBV5-4 to TRBJ2-5; D might be TRBD1 (7 bases). Per germline, CDR1 SGHNT and CDR2 YYREEE (reference sequence). V dropped 4 bases and J dropped 4 bases, with 14 bases sitting between them. The CDR3 has 14 residues. The CDR3 reads CASSARQGGETQYF. In nucleotides, the CDR3 is TGTGCCAGCAGCGCCCGACAGGGAGGAGAGACCCAGTACTTC.